This T cell receptor beta chain comes out of a study of cytomegalovirus exposure and HLA in healthy donors (dated by TCRdb to about 2017). Regarding the research as a whole: According to an earlier analysis of several hundred of the donors, 200 million or so T cells yielded 90 million to 130 million unique TCR beta sequences and approximately 280 Gb of sequence data. The study combined high-throughput TCR immunosequencing, statistical association of individual TCRs with disease status, and machine learning to predict cytomegalovirus infection status. A later genetic analysis used genome-wide SNP genotypes for about 60% of the roughly 700 donors, treating that subset as a discovery cohort. Every discovery cohort repertoire had been produced on one sequencing platform. A separate validation cohort of 100 to 150 different subjects was used in addition to the approximately 640-subject first cohort. The number of donors typed differed by locus, with about 629-630 for A, B, C, DRB1 and DQB1, 522 for DQA1, 600 to 610 for DPA1, and about 450 for DPB1. The study used immunosequencing to profile the T cell repertoires of approximately 630 subjects and linked those repertoires to cytomegalovirus serostatus. Of the 300 to 500 genotyped donors, over 80% were placed in the genetic ancestry cluster associated with self-reported Caucasian donors. Both class I and class II loci were covered by HLA typing, at four-digit resolution. Among some 410 genotyped donors of the cohort, an average of about 240,000 unique TCR beta nucleotide sequences were sequenced per donor, approximately 20% of them non-productive. In a later analysis, previously published TCR beta repertoires from some 640 donors were re-analyzed and high-resolution HLA genotyping was added so that TCR occurrence patterns could be studied. Alongside the repertoire data, information on donor age, sex, ethnicity and CMV serostatus was compiled. The later analysis used no new phenotypic data to find candidate immune exposures, relying instead on TCR beta sequences and their occurrence across donors. An earlier analysis of approximately 500 of the donors applied high-throughput TCR beta sequencing to assess whether each TCR beta V gene segment acted as functional or pseudogenic. An early release that covered about 600 HLA-typed donors contained around 300 gigabases of sequencing data and around 85 million unique TCR sequences. Four or five DR-DQ haplotypes were handled as single units for association and clustering because linkage in the cohort was strong. The aim of the study was to test whether cataloging public T cell receptors could identify signatures of past pathogen exposure. Summary of the overall study and its limitations: Most TCR sequences were observed very rarely across donors, whereas some public TCRs were present in many individuals. Roughly uniform sequencing depth across donors was assumed in presence/absence analyses, although this assumption may not hold. In a later analysis, TCR association rates were found to vary across HLA loci, with the most associated TCRs seen for DRB1 alleles and the fewest for HLA-C alleles. Linkage disequilibrium might explain the correlated functional status among segregating V segments, but an unknown experimental factor could not be ruled out. According to a later analysis, parvovirus B19, influenza, CMV and Epstein-Barr virus appeared linked to several top co-occurrence clusters. In a later analysis, around 15,000 TCR beta sequences were associated with specific HLA alleles at a false discovery rate of 0.05. A further reported finding was that TCR beta sequences accurately predicted the HLA-A and HLA-B alleles for most subjects in the first cohort. A later analysis found that most CMV-associated TCR beta chains appeared HLA-restricted, with HLA associations seemingly driven largely by CMV exposure. Because counts were too low, seventeen rarely observed V segments, including chromosome 9 orphons, were excluded from the earlier analysis of 500 to 700 of the donors. According to a later genetic analysis, donors in an Asian-associated ancestry cluster had fewer N-insertions in productive TCRs than the approximately 700-donor mean. In a later analysis, HLA-associated TCR beta chains were found to be more clonally expanded and to have lower generation probabilities than equally common non-associated chains. In the study, 150 to 200 TCR beta chains were listed as associated with cytomegalovirus. Immune exposure information for the cohort was limited to CMV serostatus. Only TCR beta chains were sequenced in this cohort, and the absence of alpha or paired-chain data limited detectable features. A later genetic analysis associated a missense DCLRE1C variant with V-gene and J-gene trimming of TCR beta chains, and an independent cohort replicated the association. Assigning TCR associations to individual alleles was difficult when HLA alleles, especially DR and DQ, strongly co-occurred. Because some donors lacked HLA typing at each locus, the association tests relied only on the typed subset. A cluster of highly shared sequence variants was judged likely to be a technical artifact of the sequencing pipeline. According to the authors, the approach could potentially be generalized to other disease states and immunological phenotypes. The classifier was reported to diagnose cytomegalovirus status with high specificity and sensitivity in both the original cohort and the validation cohort. In vitro tests confirmed that a few of the cytomegalovirus-associated TCR beta chains recognize cytomegalovirus antigens. Broadly in line with IMGT annotations, most TCR beta V segments showed up in productive rearrangements about 87% or about 30% of the time in an earlier analysis of several hundred of the donors.

Details on this clone: Its antigen is still unknown. No base quality values were provided; no much bigger clone lies one nucleotide off.

The cohort consisted of 650 to 700 healthy bone marrow donors. All cohort members were sampled while nominally healthy, although unrecorded immune exposures were likely present. The donor was CMV seropositive and belonged to the group of a few hundred seropositive cohort members. Each donor provided a peripheral blood sample, and peripheral blood mononuclear cells were used for TCR beta sequencing. Genomic DNA extraction from the blood cell samples was performed with the Qiagen DNeasy Blood Extraction Kit. To prepare the library, the immunoSEQ multiplex PCR assay was applied. For the multiplex PCR, a mixture combining 60 forward primers for TCR Vbeta segments and 13 reverse primers for TCR Jbeta segments was used. A multiplex PCR assay on genomic DNA amplified the CDR3 region of rearranged TCR beta genes. On the Illumina HiSeq System, the amplified TCR beta libraries were sequenced as 87-base-pair reads. The study's own analysis went as follows. A later analysis counted tens of millions of unique TCR beta chains across the 500 to 850 repertoires, and some 11 million of these chains were shared by at least two donors. A nearest-neighbor algorithm error-corrected the raw reads and collapsed the reads into unique sequences, merging closely related sequences to remove PCR and sequencing errors. Alignment of CDR3 sequences to IMGT reference sequences was used to assign V, D and J gene segments. For a sequence to be retained, at least a six-nucleotide match to both a V gene segment and a J gene segment was required. A rearrangement counted as productive if the CDR3 had no stop codons and remained in frame with V and J, and every other rearrangement counted as non-productive. CDR3 was defined according to IMGT convention as the region running from the second conserved V-encoded cysteine to the conserved J-encoded phenylalanine. The earlier analysis of 587 of the donors excluded sequences that lacked an unambiguous match to a single V gene segment. An earlier analysis of 587 of the donors called V segments functional above 56.7% productive rearrangements and segregating when the between-donor standard deviation exceeded 5%. To diagnose cytomegalovirus status from the catalog of TCR beta chain sequences, a statistical classification framework was built. In a later analysis, TCR nucleotide sequences were compared against IMGT/GENE-DB human TR gene sequences so that V and J genes could be assigned. A later analysis assigned CDR3 sequences and most-parsimonious VDJ recombination scenarios with the TCRdist pipeline. In a later analysis, each TCR beta chain was defined by its CDR3 amino acid sequence together with its V-gene family, and reads lacking a unique V-gene family were excluded. In a later analysis, 450 to 600 highly shared, low-generation-probability nucleotide sequences were removed to address suspected cross-contamination and a sequencing artifact. A later analysis calculated a clonal expansion index for each public chain from normalized within-repertoire ranks of inferred template counts. Generation probabilities in a later analysis came from a VDJ recombination model fitted to out-of-frame rearrangements, and those results were checked against IGoR. In a later analysis, hypergeometric tests were used to score TCR-TCR, TCR-HLA and TCR-CMV co-occurrence, with a repertoire-size bias correction applied to TCR pairs. A later analysis estimated false discovery rates by permuting HLA or CMV assignments 20 times. In a later analysis, co-occurring TCRs were grouped using DBSCAN, and TCRdist sequence similarity was added for clustering within HLA-allele-positive subsets. For co-occurrence clustering, repertoires with fewer than 30,000 or more than 120,000 public chains were excluded, along with a handful of repertoires with anomalous nucleotide sharing. In TCRdb, the immuneACCESS table is reduced to in-frame sequences with V and J assigned. These tables do not hold every clone; where another copy was compared, an unresolved V gene accounts for under half, and the others remain unexplained. V and J calls and clone size are those listed in that table; D and trimming were worked out from the DNA. This sample comprises 100,000 to 150,000 clones, under 80% of them detected only once. The ten largest clonotypes hold 30% of the sample.

The sequenced sample consisted of PBMCs. This TCR came from a man aged 60 to 75 in good health and CMV-seropositive.

The sequenced DNA: TGTGCCAGCAGCTCGGGCAGGGGAAACTATGGCTACACCTTC. It specifies CASSSGRGNYGYTF. The V gene is TRBV5-4 and the J gene is TRBJ1-2, and the D gene may be TRBD1, 6 bases matching. CDR1 and CDR2 (SGHNT, YYREEE) derive from the germline V gene (reference sequence). V and J are truncated by 3 bases and 2 bases respectively, leaving an intervening sequence of 11 bases. From its cysteine to its phenylalanine, the CDR3 spans 14 amino acids. The CDR3 DNA has 42 bases and is translated from base 1.